This T cell receptor beta chain is from a study of liver allograft versus peripheral blood T cells (TCRdb year 2020). Concerning the study at large: T cell receptor repertoires present within transplanted livers were compared with repertoires in the peripheral blood of liver transplant recipients.

On this clonotype itself: The specificity of this receptor is unknown. A read error is possible here, since a much larger clone lies one base away.

Study-wide findings and limitations: T cell receptor repertoires inside liver allografts were reported to be different from the repertoires detected in peripheral blood.

Sequencing took place on an Illumina MiSeq. TCRdb reprocessed the public reads (quality trimming at Q25 with fastp, clone calling with MiXCR) and kept in-frame beta chains. CDR3 protein duplicates are merged, each entry listing the most common genes and DNA. For this sample there are 6,500 to 10,000 distinct CDR3 sequences; approximately 17% appear just once. The top ten clonotypes cover approximately 4.3% of the sample. According to the germline V gene (reference sequence), CDR1 reads LNHDA and CDR2 reads SQIVND. From its cysteine to its phenylalanine, the CDR3 spans 16 amino acids. Only CDR3 DNA is held: 48 bases, read in frame from base 1. Germline trimming amounts to 2 bases on V and 4 bases on J, with 3 as the count of junction bases outside the gene matches.

This clonotype was sampled from a human patient who had a liver transplant. Some T cells may be donor cells from the graft after a transplant. The receptor chain draws on TRBV19 and TRBJ1-5, and 12 junction bases match TRBD1. The CDR3 region reads CASSIRGQGANQPQHF. The bases are TGTGCCAGTAGTATAAGGGGACAGGGGGCGAATCAGCCCCAGCATTTT. The full variable domain, completed from the reference TRBV19 and TRBJ1-5 proteins outside the CDR3, reads DGGITQSPKYLFRKEGQNVTLSCEQNLNHDAMYWYRQDPGQGLRLIYYSQIVNDFQKGDIAEGYSVSREKKESFPLTVTSAQKNPTAFYLCASSIRGQGANQPQHFGDGTRLSIL.